One and the same sample provided the 19 T cell receptor beta chains below, sequenced in a study of spatial heterogeneity in lung cancer. Overall study findings and caveats: Tumoral mutation counts were tracked by counts of expanded intratumoral alpha and beta TCRs.

TCRdb re-analysed the 5' RACE reads in MiXCR, keeping a single row per CDR3 protein. Of 20,000 to 25,000 distinct CDR3 sequences in the sample, under 9.5% were seen once. No antigen has been identified for these receptors. Time point here: sample taken at primary tumor resection. The sequenced sample was lung tumor tissue, obtained at surgery. The source is a male donor with early-stage non-small cell lung cancer.

The chain links TRBV30 to TRBJ2-3; D gene unclear. Germline values: CDR1 GTSNPN, CDR2 SVGIG (reference sequence). V gave up 5 bases and J gave up 1 base, with 7 bases separating them. This CDR3 contains 12 residues. The CDR3 spells CAWAPGTDTQYF. For the CDR3, the DNA is TGTGCCTGGGCCCCGGGCACAGATACGCAGTATTTT.

This clonotype has more than one count but fewer than ten. This chain links TRBV12-3 or TRBV12-4 with TRBJ2-7; D call uncertain. The CDR3 covers 13 residues. Trimming took 1 base from V and 3 from J, leaving 7 bases between them. As DNA, the CDR3 is TGTGCCAGCAGTTTAGTGACCAGCTACGAGCAGTACTTC. It translates to CASSLVTSYEQYF.

This clonotype came up a few times. The chain joins TRBV5-4 to TRBJ2-5, with a possible D match to TRBD1 (5 bases). Trimming pared 2 bases from V and 5 bases from J, leaving 13 bases between. Germline CDR1 SGHNT, CDR2 YYREEE (reference sequence). The CDR3 loop spans 14 amino acids. CDR3 protein: CASSFRAVTETQYF. The CDR3 DNA is TGTGCCAGCAGCTTCAGGGCGGTTACCGAGACCCAGTACTTC.

Ten or more counts support this clonotype. This chain links TRBV6-5 with TRBJ1-2; no clear D. CDR3 length: 13 residues. Looked up from germline, CDR1 is MNHEY and CDR2 is SVGAGI. V gave up 2 bases and J gave up 10 bases, with 14 bases separating them. The CDR3 is CASSYLSGSPYTF. Here the CDR3 DNA reads TGTGCCAGCAGTTACCTATCGGGGTCCCCCTACACCTTC.

In its sample, this clonotype was seen a few times. The genes are TRBV19 and TRBJ2-7, with 7 bases identical to TRBD1. With V trimmed by 5 bases and J by 1 base, 2 bases remained unmatched. The CDR3 runs to 13 residues. Per the germline V gene, CDR1 is LNHDA and CDR2 is SQIVND (reference sequence). The DNA for the CDR3 is TGTGCCAGTAGTTACAGGGGTTCCTACGAGCAGTACTTC. This sequence encodes CASSYRGSYEQYF.

The table lists this clonotype with many counts. V and J are TRBV5-1 and TRBJ2-3; D is unclear. Germline assignment: CDR1 SGHRS and CDR2 YFSETQ. The CDR3 length is 15 residues. V was pared by 0 bases and J by 1 base, with 9 bases between. The CDR3 loop reads CASSLGRAGTDTQYF. DNA of the CDR3: TGCGCCAGCAGCTTGGGGAGAGCAGGCACAGATACGCAGTATTTT.

The table lists this clonotype with many counts. The chain couples TRBV6-5 to TRBJ2-3; D unclear. Germline CDR1 and CDR2: MNHEY and SVGAGI. Trimming shortened V by 3 bases and J by 1 base, and 11 bases separated the two germline ends. CDR3 length: 15 residues. Here the CDR3 reads CASSYRSLGTDTQYF. The DNA of the CDR3 is TGTGCCAGCAGTTATAGGTCTCTGGGCACAGATACGCAGTATTTT.

This clonotype has just a few counts. This chain links TRBV11-2 with TRBJ2-1; weak D call: TRBD1 (5 bases). The V end was cut by 5 bases, the J end by 7 bases, with 9 bases between. Germline lookup yields CDR1 SGHAT and CDR2 FQNNGV. This CDR3 has 12 residues. CDR3 bases: TGTGCCAGCAGCCTACAGGCTAATGAGCAGTTCTTC. It specifies CASSLQANEQFF. Supplemented by reference TRBV11-2 and TRBJ2-1, the full variable domain reads EAGVAQSPRYKIIEKRQSVAFWCNPISGHATLYWYQQILGQGPKLLIQFQNNGVVDDSQLPKDRFSAERLKGVDSTLKIQPAKLEDSAVYLCASSLQANEQFFGPGTRLTVL.

This chain uses TRBV7-2 with TRBJ2-7; the D is unclear. V lost 8 bases to trimming and J lost 3 bases, with 2 bases between them. CDR1 is SGHTA, CDR2 FQGNSA, per germline. The CDR3 is 9 residues long. CDR3 bases: TGTGCCAGCGGCTACGAGCAGTACTTC. It codes for CASGYEQYF.

The CDR3 reads CASSLRLRGSTDTQYF. In DNA form, the CDR3 reads TGTGCCAGCAGCTTACGCCTCAGGGGGAGCACAGATACGCAGTATTTT. V and J are TRBV7-2 and TRBJ2-3; 7 nucleotides align to TRBD1. The V and J ends lost 2 bases and 0 bases, in that order; junction bases with no gene match: 5. The CDR3 is made up of 16 amino acids. The germline V gene encodes CDR1 SGHTA and CDR2 FQGNSA.

This chain connects TRBV28 to TRBJ2-2; D is uncertain. Trimming pared 1 base from V and 4 bases from J, leaving 4 bases between. Germline V gene sequence: CDR1 MDHEN, CDR2 SYDVKM. The length of the CDR3 is 13 residues. The DNA for the CDR3 is TGTGCCAGCAGTTTATTCCTCACCGGGGAGCTGTTTTTT. It specifies CASSLFLTGELFF.

In this sample, this clonotype turned up many times. The rearrangement uses TRBV6-5 and TRBJ1-1; D is perhaps TRBD1 (5 bases). V was cut by 1 base and J by 5 bases, with 17 bases left in between. Germline CDR1 MNHEY, CDR2 SVGAGI. The CDR3 runs 16 residues. CDR3 loop: CASSYYPPPGQTEAFF. CDR3 nucleotides: TGTGCCAGCAGTTACTACCCACCCCCGGGGCAGACTGAAGCTTTCTTT.

The chain is built from TRBV7-3 and TRBJ2-1; weak D call: TRBD1 (6 bases). The CDR3 covers 18 residues. V was trimmed by 1 base and J by 0 bases, leaving 16 bases between them. Germline lookup yields CDR1 SGHTA and CDR2 FQGTGA. This CDR3 reads CASSLRGPTVTSYNEQFF. The CDR3 DNA is TGTGCCAGCAGCTTAAGGGGGCCGACAGTTACCTCCTACAATGAGCAGTTCTTC.

This clonotype was recorded many times. The chain uses TRBV10-3 and TRBJ2-1, with D possibly matching TRBD2 (5 bases). The CDR3 sequence is 12 residues long. Trimming removed 6 bases from V and 7 bases from J, with 10 bases in between. Per the germline V gene, CDR1 is ENHRY and CDR2 is SYGVKD. In DNA form, the CDR3 reads TGTGCCATCAGAATCCGGGGAAATGAGCAGTTCTTC. It yields the protein CAIRIRGNEQFF.

The table lists this clonotype with many counts. The J gene is TRBJ2-1, the V gene TRBV3-1, with D unresolved. Germline values: CDR1 LGHDT, CDR2 YNNKEL (reference sequence). There are 11 residues in the CDR3. The V and J ends lost 4 bases and 8 bases respectively, with 6 bases between them. The CDR3: CASSRTDEQFF. CDR3 nucleotide sequence: TGTGCCAGCAGCCGAACAGATGAGCAGTTCTTC.

This clonotype has a count of ten or more. The chain is built from TRBV5-1 and TRBJ2-1; D ambiguous. V lost 1 base to trimming and J lost 5 bases, with 13 bases between them. There are 15 residues in the CDR3. Germline-derived CDR1 and CDR2 are SGHRS and YFSETQ. The CDR3 region is CASSLNARRNNEQFF. For the CDR3, the DNA is TGCGCCAGCAGCTTGAACGCTCGACGGAACAATGAGCAGTTCTTC.

This clonotype was recorded many times. The V gene is TRBV29-1, the J gene TRBJ1-2; TRBD1 aligns across 7 bases. In germline, CDR1 is SQVTM, CDR2 ANQGSEA. Trimming at V came to 5 bases and at J to 5 bases, leaving 11 bases not matched to a gene. The CDR3 runs 14 residues. The CDR3 loop reads CSVYRPGQHYGYTF. The DNA of the CDR3 is TGCAGCGTTTATCGTCCGGGACAGCATTATGGCTACACCTTC.

This clonotype was counted many times. The chain employs TRBV20-1 and TRBJ2-3, with D possibly being TRBD2 (6 bases). There are 12 residues in the CDR3. Per germline, CDR1 DFQATT and CDR2 SNEGSKA (reference sequence). As DNA, the CDR3 is TGCTCCGGGGGTCCCAGCACAGATACGCAGTATTTT. This gives the protein CSGGPSTDTQYF.

This clonotype was seen ten or more times. J is TRBJ2-1 and V is TRBV28; no reliable D call. This CDR3 spans 12 amino acids. V lost 3 bases to trimming and J lost 8 bases, with 8 bases between them. Germline CDR1 and CDR2: MDHEN and SYDVKM. The CDR3 loop is CASSLWNHEQFF. Written as DNA, the CDR3 is TGTGCCAGCAGTTTGTGGAACCATGAGCAGTTCTTC.